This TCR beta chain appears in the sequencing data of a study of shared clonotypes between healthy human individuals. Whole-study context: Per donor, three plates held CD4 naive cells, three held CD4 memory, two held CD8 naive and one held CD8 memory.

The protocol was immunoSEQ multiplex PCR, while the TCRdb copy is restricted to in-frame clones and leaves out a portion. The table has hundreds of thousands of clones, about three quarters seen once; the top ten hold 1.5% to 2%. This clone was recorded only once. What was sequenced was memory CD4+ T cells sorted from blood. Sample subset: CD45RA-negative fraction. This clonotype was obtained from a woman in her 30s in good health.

The CDR3 DNA reads as TGTGCCAGCTCACCTTACGGAGATACGCAGTATTTT. It yields the protein CASSPYGDTQYF. V gene TRBV18 combines with J gene TRBJ2-3; D unclear. Germline V gene lookup returns CDR1 KGHSH and CDR2 LQKENI. The ends were cut back, 3 bases at V and 5 bases at J, with 6 bases in the middle. The CDR3 length is 12 residues.